The 24 T cell receptor beta chains in this list originate from one sample, sequenced in a study of CXCR3-negative and CXCR3-positive naive CD8 T cells. The TRB libraries of cDNA were built by UMI-labeled 5' RACE. TCRdb re-called the 5' RACE reads; one entry per CDR3 protein, DNA not given. This sample contains some 130,000 distinct CDR3 sequences. The sample was naive CXCR3- CD8+ T cells from blood. Subset indicated: CD45RO-CCR7+CD27+CD95- naive CD8+ T cells lacking CXCR3 (TNR3-). The receptors here all came from a human donor in good health. Some clones in this sample may be carry-over from other donors' samples.

V usage is TRBV7-6 and J usage is TRBJ2-5; absent DNA, TCRdb's TRBD1 call cannot be checked. The CDR3 has 18 amino acids. The germline gives CDR1 SGHVS, CDR2 FNYEAQ. The CDR3 reads CASSSWDLTGRMTGTQYF.

V usage is TRBV7-9 and J usage is TRBJ2-1; as DNA is missing, the TRBD1 call by TCRdb cannot be tested. Germline V lookup: CDR1 SEHNR, CDR2 FQNEAQ (reference sequence). The CDR3 covers 13 residues. CDR3 residues: CTSSFQGRDEQFF.

The chain recombines TRBV7-6 with TRBJ2-2. This CDR3 is 16 amino acids long. CDR1 and CDR2 (germline): SGHVS, FNYEAQ. The CDR3 is CASSLALKSSTGELFF.

This chain joins TRBV5-1 and TRBJ2-1; TCRdb lists TRBD1, though no DNA is available to test this call. CDR3 size: 15 residues. The germline V gene encodes CDR1 SGHRS and CDR2 YFSETQ. The CDR3 sequence is CASSLSGTAYNEQFF.

The V and J genes are TRBV28 and TRBJ2-1. Germline CDR1 and CDR2: MDHEN and SYDVKM. This CDR3 is built from 15 residues. CDR3 amino acids: CASSNTGGSYNEQFF.

J is TRBJ2-1 and V is TRBV7-9; without DNA, the TCRdb call of TRBD1 cannot be checked. CDR1 is SEHNR, CDR2 FQNEAQ, per germline (reference sequence). The CDR3 extends over 14 amino acids. CDR3 protein: CASSLWDTDNEQFF.

V and J are TRBV20-1 and TRBJ2-7; the TCRdb D gene call, TRBD1, has no DNA to confirm it. Germline CDR1 DFQATT, CDR2 SNEGSKA (reference sequence). The CDR3 loop spans 13 amino acids. The CDR3 spells CSALQGAPREQYF.

The rearrangement uses TRBV29-1 and TRBJ2-3; TCRdb gives TRBD1 as the D gene, but with no DNA this cannot be confirmed. The CDR3 length is 17 residues. CDR1 is SQVTM, CDR2 ANQGSEA, per germline. The CDR3 loop is CSVERRVAGETTDTQYF.

The genes are TRBV5-1 and TRBJ2-7; with no DNA, the TCRdb D assignment of TRBD1 cannot be verified. The length of the CDR3 is 13 residues. Germline V lookup: CDR1 SGHRS, CDR2 YFSETQ. CDR3 loop: CASSGRDSYEQYF.

V is TRBV21-1 and J is TRBJ1-5; as DNA is missing, the TRBD1 call by TCRdb cannot be tested. TRBV21-1 is tagged as a pseudogene. CDR3 length equals 14 residues. CDR3 region: CASSFHWTVQPQHF.

The chain uses TRBV7-9 and TRBJ2-5; the TRBD1 assignment by TCRdb is unverifiable without DNA. Germline V CDR1 and CDR2: SEHNR, FQNEAQ (reference sequence). The CDR3 is 14 residues long. The CDR3 protein is CASISDWGPETQYF.

The chain employs TRBV11-2 and TRBJ1-1; TCRdb's D gene call, TRBD1, goes unchecked for lack of DNA. The germline V gene encodes CDR1 SGHAT and CDR2 FQNNGV. The CDR3 extends over 15 amino acids. CDR3 protein: CASSLDPWGLAEAFF.

CDR3 residues: CASSSSGTTPLHF. The rearrangement uses TRBV13 and TRBJ1-6. This CDR3 has 13 amino acids. The germline V gene encodes CDR1 PRHDT and CDR2 FYEKMQ (reference sequence).

This chain uses TRBV13 with TRBJ1-1; no DNA is available, so the TRBD1 call from TCRdb remains unchecked. This CDR3 is 15 amino acids long. Per germline, CDR1 PRHDT and CDR2 FYEKMQ (reference sequence). CDR3 region: CASSLERARGTEAFF.

V and J are TRBV9 and TRBJ2-1; the D call from TCRdb, TRBD2, cannot be confirmed without DNA. The CDR3 contains 12 residues. CDR1 is SGDLS, CDR2 YYNGEE, per germline. This CDR3 is CASSLWADEQFF. The entire variable domain, with the rest obtained from reference TRBV9 and TRBJ2-1, is as follows: DSGVTQTPKHLITATGQRVTLRCSPRSGDLSVYWYQQSLDQGLQFLIQYYNGEERAKGNILERFSAQQFPDLHSELNLSSLELGDSALYFCASSLWADEQFFGPGTRLTVL.

The J gene is TRBJ2-3, the V gene TRBV11-3; TCRdb proposes TRBD1, but this gene call is untestable without DNA. Germline CDR1 and CDR2: SGHNT and YENEEA. CDR3 size: 18 residues. The CDR3 here is CASSLGHRVSGSTDTQYF.

The CDR3 sequence is CSARARDRSYEQYF. The chain links TRBV20-1 to TRBJ2-7; as DNA is missing, the TRBD1 call by TCRdb cannot be tested. The CDR3 runs to 14 residues. Germline assignment: CDR1 DFQATT and CDR2 SNEGSKA (reference sequence).

The genes are TRBV7-3 and TRBJ2-2; TCRdb indicates TRBD2, and absent DNA this call remains unverified. Germline CDR1 is SGHTA and CDR2 is FQGTGA. The CDR3 totals 18 residues. This CDR3 reads CASSQIGLEGINTGELFF. The full variable domain, its missing parts supplied by reference TRBV7-3 and TRBJ2-2, is GAGVSQTPSNKVTEKGKYVELRCDPISGHTALYWYRQSLGQGPEFLIYFQGTGAADDSGLPNDRFFAVRPEGSVSTLKIQRTERGDSAVYLCASSQIGLEGINTGELFFGEGSRLTVL.

The chain joins TRBV7-3 to TRBJ2-2; TCRdb's D gene call, TRBD2, goes unchecked for lack of DNA. Germline loops: CDR1 SGHTA, CDR2 FQGTGA. This CDR3 is built from 17 residues. CDR3 region: CASSLTPVLGNTGELFF.

The rearrangement uses TRBV7-8 and TRBJ2-1; TCRdb lists TRBD2, though no DNA is available to test this call. Germline V CDR1 and CDR2: SGHVS, FQNEAQ. This CDR3 region has 17 residues. CDR3: CASSLFPHGGSYNEQFF.

The rearrangement links TRBV7-8 to TRBJ2-2; TCRdb proposes TRBD2, but this gene call is untestable without DNA. Per the germline V gene, CDR1 is SGHVS and CDR2 is FQNEAQ. The length of the CDR3 is 16 residues. This chain's CDR3 is CASSLASTGGPGELFF. The full variable domain, with the rest looked up from reference TRBV7-8 and TRBJ2-2, is GAGVSQSPRYKVAKRGQDVALRCDPISGHVSLFWYQQALGQGPEFLTYFQNEAQLDKSGLPSDRFFAERPEGSVSTLKIQRTQQEDSAVYLCASSLASTGGPGELFFGEGSRLTVL.

The chain employs TRBV28 and TRBJ1-5; there is no DNA to check the TCRdb D call of TRBD1. Germline V lookup: CDR1 MDHEN, CDR2 SYDVKM. This CDR3 contains 14 residues. The CDR3 spells CASSLGGAVQPQHF.

The chain links TRBV7-9 to TRBJ2-7. CDR3 length: 13 residues. Germline-derived CDR1 and CDR2 are SEHNR and FQNEAQ (reference sequence). The CDR3 here is CASSFGSSYEQYF. The full variable domain, rest sourced from reference TRBV7-9 and TRBJ2-7, is DTGVSQNPRHKITKRGQNVTFRCDPISEHNRLYWYRQTLGQGPEFLTYFQNEAQLEKSRLLSDRFSAERPKGSFSTLEIQRTEQGDSAMYLCASSFGSSYEQYFGPGTRLTVT.

The J gene is TRBJ2-7, the V gene TRBV10-3; checking the TCRdb D call of TRBD1 is not possible without DNA. Germline V CDR1 and CDR2: ENHRY, SYGVKD. The CDR3 runs to 14 residues. The CDR3 region is CAIMPGQGYHEQYF.